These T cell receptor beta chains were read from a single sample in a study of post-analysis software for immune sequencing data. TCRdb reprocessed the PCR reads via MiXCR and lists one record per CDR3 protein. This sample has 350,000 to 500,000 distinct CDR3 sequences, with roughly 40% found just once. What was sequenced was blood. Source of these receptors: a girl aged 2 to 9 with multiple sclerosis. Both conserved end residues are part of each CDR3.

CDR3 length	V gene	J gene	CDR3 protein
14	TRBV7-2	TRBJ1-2	CASIRDRAQGGYTF
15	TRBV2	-	CASSPIGTGRETQYF
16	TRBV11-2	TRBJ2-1	CASSLLVQVSYNEQFF
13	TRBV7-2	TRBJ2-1	CASRVRGYNEQFF
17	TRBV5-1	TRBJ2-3	CASSFPALAGVEDTQYF
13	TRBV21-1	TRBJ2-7	CASSKYRDYEQYF
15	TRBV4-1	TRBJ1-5	CASSQDQERNQPQHF
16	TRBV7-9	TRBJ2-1	CASSLAWDRVIDEQFF
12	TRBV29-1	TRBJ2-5	CSVVRGQETQYF
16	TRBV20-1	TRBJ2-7	CSARGAGVISSYEQYF
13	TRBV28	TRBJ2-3	CASSWGLADTQYF
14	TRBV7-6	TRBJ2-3	CASSLKGGTDTQYF
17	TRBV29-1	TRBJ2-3	CSVEEGWDRPSTDTQYF
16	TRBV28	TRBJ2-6	CASSLTQIPGANVLTF
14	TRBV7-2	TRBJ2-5	CASSLGPSQETQYF
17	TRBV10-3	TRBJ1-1	CAISGRGDSGPNTEAFF
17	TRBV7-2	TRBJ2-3	CASSFLPVGTGTDTQYF
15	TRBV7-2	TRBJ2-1	CASSAQGTRSNEQFF
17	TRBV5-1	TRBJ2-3	CASSTGLAGPEVDTQYF
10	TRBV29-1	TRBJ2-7	CSVFSNEQYF
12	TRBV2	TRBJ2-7	CATQASGYEQYF
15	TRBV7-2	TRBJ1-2	CASSIYRGQSYGYTF
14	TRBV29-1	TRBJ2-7	CSVEESGSSYEQYF
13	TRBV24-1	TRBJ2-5	CATSDYPEGTQYF
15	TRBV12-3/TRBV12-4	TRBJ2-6	CASFRTARGANVLTF
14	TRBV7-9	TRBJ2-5	CASRTGGFQETQYF
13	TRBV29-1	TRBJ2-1	CSASGRARNEQFF
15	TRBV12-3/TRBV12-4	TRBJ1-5	CASSLVSGWDQPQHF
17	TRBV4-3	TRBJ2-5	CASSQWGLAGEQETQYF
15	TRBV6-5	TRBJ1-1	CASSYSYDRWTEAFF
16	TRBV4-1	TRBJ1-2	CASSQPGQLPNYGYTF
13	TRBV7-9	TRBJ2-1	CATGGLALDEQFF
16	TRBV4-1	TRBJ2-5	CASSQDLLGVWKTQYF
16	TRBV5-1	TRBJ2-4	CASSLQGPLAKNIQYF
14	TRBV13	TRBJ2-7	CASSLKGGGYEQYF
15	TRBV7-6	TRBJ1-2	CASSQGPGQNYGYTF
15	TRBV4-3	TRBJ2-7	CASSPSDRTTYEQYF
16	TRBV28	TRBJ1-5	CASSFWTGKRHQPQHF
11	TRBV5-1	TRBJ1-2	CASSWAYGYTF
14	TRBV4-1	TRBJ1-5	CASSSQTGNQPQHF
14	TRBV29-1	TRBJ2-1	CSVLGTGLVNEQFF
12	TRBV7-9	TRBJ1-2	CASSSEIGGYTF
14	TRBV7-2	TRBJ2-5	CASSTGVGEETQYF
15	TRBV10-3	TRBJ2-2	CAISRDRADTGELFF
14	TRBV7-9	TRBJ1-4	CASSSGTGDEKLFF
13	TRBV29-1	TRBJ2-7	CSVDAGTGYEQYF
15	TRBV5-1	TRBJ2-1	CASSQGGQVYNEQFF
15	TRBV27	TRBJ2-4	CASSLRAGGSGEQYF
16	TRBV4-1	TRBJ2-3	CASSQAGLAGTDTQYF
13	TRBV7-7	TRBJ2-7	CASSSGSLGEQYF
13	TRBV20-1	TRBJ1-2	CSARVPPIHGYTF
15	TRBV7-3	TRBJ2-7	CASSLLGSSYNEQYF
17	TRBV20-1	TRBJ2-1	CSARAQGGGPKSHEQFF
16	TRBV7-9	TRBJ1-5	CASSLDWGRGNQPQHF